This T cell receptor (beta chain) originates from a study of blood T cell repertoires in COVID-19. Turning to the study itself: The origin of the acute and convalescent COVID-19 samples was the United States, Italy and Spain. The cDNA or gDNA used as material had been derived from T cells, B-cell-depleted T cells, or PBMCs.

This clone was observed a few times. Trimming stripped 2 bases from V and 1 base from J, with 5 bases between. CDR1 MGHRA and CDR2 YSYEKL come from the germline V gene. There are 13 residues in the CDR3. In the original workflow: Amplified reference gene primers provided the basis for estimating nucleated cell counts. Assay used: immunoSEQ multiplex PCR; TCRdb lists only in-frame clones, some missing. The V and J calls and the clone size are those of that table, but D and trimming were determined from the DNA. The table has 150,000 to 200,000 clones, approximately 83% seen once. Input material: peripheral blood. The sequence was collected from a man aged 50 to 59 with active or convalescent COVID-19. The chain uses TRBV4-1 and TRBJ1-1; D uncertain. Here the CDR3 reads CASSQHGNTEAFF. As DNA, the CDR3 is TGCGCCAGCAGCCAACACGGGAACACTGAAGCTTTCTTT.